Listed below are T cell receptor beta chains from one sample, sequenced in a study of cytomegalovirus exposure and HLA in healthy donors. Clones were sequenced by immunoSEQ multiplex PCR, and TCRdb holds only the in-frame ones, with some missing. The sample contains under 200,000 clones, 75% to 90% of which appear only once. Sequenced: PBMCs. These receptors were collected from a human donor in good health. Each CDR3 is given with its conserved first and last residue. The D gene is left open where the match is weak. Expanded clones are given a class, and other clones once, few, many or no size at all.

size,J,V,D,DNA,CDR3
NA,TRBJ2-7,TRBV7-2,TRBD1,TGTGCCAGCAGCTGGGACAGGGGATCCGACGAGCAGTACTTC,CASSWDRGSDEQYF
few,TRBJ2-7,TRBV5-4,TRBD1,TGTGCCAGCAGCTTGGGTGCGTTGAGGACAGGGGACGAGCAGTACTTC,CASSLGALRTGDEQYF
NA,TRBJ1-1,TRBV5-5,NA,TGTGCCAGCAAGTCCGGGAACACTGAAGCTTTCTTT,CASKSGNTEAFF
NA,TRBJ1-3,TRBV5-1,NA,TGCGCCAGCCGACAGGTTGCCTCCAATTACCCTGGAAACACCATATATTTT,CASRQVASNYPGNTIYF
NA,TRBJ1-1,TRBV19,NA,TGTGCCAGTAGTATTTACGAGGGCGGGGGGACTGAAGCTTTCTTT,CASSIYEGGGTEAFF
NA,TRBJ1-1,TRBV9,NA,TGTGCCAGCAGCGCAATCTCCCGGGGGAACACTGAAGCTTTCTTT,CASSAISRGNTEAFF
few,TRBJ2-7,TRBV5-1,TRBD2,TGCGCCAGCAGCTATTTAGCGGGGGGGCCCTACGAGCAGTACTTC,CASSYLAGGPYEQYF
NA,TRBJ2-7,TRBV25-1,NA,TGTGCCAGCAGTGAACCCGGCAGGTCCTACGAGCAGTACTTC,CASSEPGRSYEQYF
NA,TRBJ1-2,TRBV6-5,NA,TGTGCCAGCAGTTACTCCCCAGGTGGCTACACCTTC,CASSYSPGGYTF
NA,TRBJ1-4,TRBV5-4,NA,TGTGCCAGCAGCTACCAGGGTCCTAATGAAAAACTGTTTTTT,CASSYQGPNEKLFF
NA,TRBJ2-5,TRBV9,NA,TGTGCCAGCAGCGTTGGGGGGCAAGAGACCCAGTACTTC,CASSVGGQETQYF
NA,TRBJ1-1,TRBV6-5,NA,TGTGCCAGCAGCACACCCGGGGGAGAAGCTTTCTTT,CASSTPGGEAFF
once,TRBJ2-2,TRBV5-5,NA,TGTGCCAGCAGCTGGTCAGGGGCTGCGGGGGAGCTGTTTTTT,CASSWSGAAGELFF
NA,TRBJ2-1,TRBV19,TRBD2,TGTGCCAGTAGCGGACTAGCGGGGGGGAATAGGAAGCAGTTCTTC,CASSGLAGGNRKQFF
NA,TRBJ1-2,TRBV5-1,TRBD1,TGCGCCAGCAGCCAGACAGGGGATGGTGGCTACACCTTC,CASSQTGDGGYTF
NA,TRBJ1-5,TRBV5-1,NA,TGCGCCAGCAGGGCGGGGGAGGGCAATCAGCCCCAGCATTTT,CASRAGEGNQPQHF
few,TRBJ1-1,TRBV19,NA,TGTGCCAGTAGTGCGGTCAAGAACACTGAAGCTTTCTTT,CASSAVKNTEAFF
NA,TRBJ1-5,TRBV10-1,TRBD1,TGCGCCACCTGTTGGGGGACAGGGGATTATGGCAATCAGCCCCAGCATTTT,CATCWGTGDYGNQPQHF
NA,TRBJ2-2,TRBV19,NA,TGTGCCAGTAGTCAGACCGGGGAGCTGTTTTTT,CASSQTGELFF
once,TRBJ1-6,TRBV27,NA,TGTGCCAGCAGCCCTCCCGGGTCCTATAATTCACCCCTCCACTTT,CASSPPGSYNSPLHF
few,TRBJ2-1,TRBV10-3,NA,TGTGCCATCAGTGAGAGGCTAGCTGTTGAGCAGTTCTTC,CAISERLAVEQFF
NA,TRBJ1-2,TRBV11-2,TRBD1,TGTGCCAGCAGCTTTGTATGGGACAGGGGGCTCGGCTACACCTTC,CASSFVWDRGLGYTF
NA,TRBJ1-5,TRBV5-6,TRBD1,TGTGCCAGCAGCCACAAACAGGGGGATAGCAATCAGCCCCAGCATTTT,CASSHKQGDSNQPQHF
NA,TRBJ2-5,TRBV9,TRBD2,TGTGCCAGCAGCGGGACTAGCGGGGGGGCTGGGGAGACCCAGTACTTC,CASSGTSGGAGETQYF
NA,TRBJ2-1,TRBV7-2,TRBD2,TGTGCCAGCAGCTCTAGCGGGGGCTCCTACAATGAGCAGTTCTTC,CASSSSGGSYNEQFF
NA,TRBJ2-3,TRBV11-2,NA,TGTGCCAGCAGCTTTTGGTTGGATCCAGAAACTAATACGCAGTATTTT,CASSFWLDPETNTQYF
NA,TRBJ1-1,TRBV5-1,NA,TGCGCCAGCAGCTTGGACTCCCATAGCAAGAACACTGAAGCTTTCTTT,CASSLDSHSKNTEAFF
NA,TRBJ1-5,TRBV6-1,NA,TGTGCCAGCAGTGAAGCCAGGGTATCAAATCAGCCCCAGCATTTT,CASSEARVSNQPQHF
NA,TRBJ2-5,TRBV4-1,NA,TGCGCCAGCAGCCAAGCCGCGGGGCAAGAGACCCAGTACTTC,CASSQAAGQETQYF
NA,TRBJ2-7,TRBV27,NA,TGTGCCAGCAGTTTGGGCGGGGTTGGGGACGAGCAGTACTTC,CASSLGGVGDEQYF
NA,TRBJ2-7,TRBV30,NA,TGTGCCTGGAGATTCATGGAGGGCTACGAGCAGTACTTC,CAWRFMEGYEQYF
NA,TRBJ1-2,TRBV5-6,TRBD1,TGTGCCAGCAGCGTCGCCAGACAGCAGGGGGTCTTTGGCTATGGCTACACCTTC,CASSVARQQGVFGYGYTF
NA,TRBJ2-7,TRBV4-1,NA,TGCGCCAGCAGCCAAGAAGTGGCAGGGCGCGAGCAGTACTTC,CASSQEVAGREQYF
NA,TRBJ2-3,TRBV6-1,TRBD2,TGTGCCAGCAGTGAACTTCACGGGGGGGCATCAACAGATACGCAGTATTTT,CASSELHGGASTDTQYF
NA,TRBJ2-3,TRBV4-1,TRBD2,TGCGCCAGCAGCCAGGTGCCTAGTAGATTAGCGGGGCGGGTAATCACGCAGTATTTT,CASSQVPSRLAGRVITQYF
NA,TRBJ2-7,TRBV6-5,NA,TGTGCCAGCAGTTACAGCCACGAGCAGTACTTC,CASSYSHEQYF
NA,TRBJ2-7,TRBV6-5,TRBD1,TGTGCCAGCAGGCTTTCGACAGGGGGGTACGAGCAGTACTTC,CASRLSTGGYEQYF